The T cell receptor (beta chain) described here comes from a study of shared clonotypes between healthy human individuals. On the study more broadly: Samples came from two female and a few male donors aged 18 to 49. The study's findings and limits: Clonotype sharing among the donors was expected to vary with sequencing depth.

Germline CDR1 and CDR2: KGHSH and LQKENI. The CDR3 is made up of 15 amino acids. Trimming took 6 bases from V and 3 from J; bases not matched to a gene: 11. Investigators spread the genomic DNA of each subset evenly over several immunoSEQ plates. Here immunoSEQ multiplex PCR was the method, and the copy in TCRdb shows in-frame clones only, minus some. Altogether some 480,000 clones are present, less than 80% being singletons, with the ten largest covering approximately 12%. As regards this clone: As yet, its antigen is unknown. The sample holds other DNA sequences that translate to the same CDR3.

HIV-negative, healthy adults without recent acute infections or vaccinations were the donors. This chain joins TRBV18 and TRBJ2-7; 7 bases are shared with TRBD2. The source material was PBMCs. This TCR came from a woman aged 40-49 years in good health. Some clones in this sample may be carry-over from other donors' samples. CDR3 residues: CASSPSSGGSYEQYF. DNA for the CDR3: TGTGCCAGCTCCCCTTCTTCGGGAGGCAGCTACGAGCAGTACTTC.